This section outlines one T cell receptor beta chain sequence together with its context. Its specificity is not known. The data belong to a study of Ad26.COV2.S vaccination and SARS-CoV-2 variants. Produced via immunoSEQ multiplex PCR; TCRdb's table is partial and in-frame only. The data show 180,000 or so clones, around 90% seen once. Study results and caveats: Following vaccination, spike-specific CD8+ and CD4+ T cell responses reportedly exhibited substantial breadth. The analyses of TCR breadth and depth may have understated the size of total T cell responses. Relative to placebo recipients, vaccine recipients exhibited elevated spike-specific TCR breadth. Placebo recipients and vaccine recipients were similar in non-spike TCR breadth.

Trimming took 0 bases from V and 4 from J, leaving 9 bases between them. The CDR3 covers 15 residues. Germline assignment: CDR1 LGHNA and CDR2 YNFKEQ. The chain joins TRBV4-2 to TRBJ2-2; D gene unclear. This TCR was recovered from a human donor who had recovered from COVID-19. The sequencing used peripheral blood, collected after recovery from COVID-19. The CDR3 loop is CASSQDWLSTGELFF. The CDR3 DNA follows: TGTGCCAGCAGCCAAGATTGGCTGAGCACCGGGGAGCTGTTTTTT.